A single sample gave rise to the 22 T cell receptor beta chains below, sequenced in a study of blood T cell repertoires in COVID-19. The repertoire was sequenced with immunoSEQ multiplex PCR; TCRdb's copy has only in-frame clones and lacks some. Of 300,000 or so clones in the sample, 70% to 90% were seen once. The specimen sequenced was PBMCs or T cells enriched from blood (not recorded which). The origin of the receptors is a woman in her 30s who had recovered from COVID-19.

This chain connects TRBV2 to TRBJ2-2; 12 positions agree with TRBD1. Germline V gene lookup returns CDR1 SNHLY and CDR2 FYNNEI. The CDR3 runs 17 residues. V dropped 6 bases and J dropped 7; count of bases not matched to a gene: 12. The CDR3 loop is CASRSGQGANLVGELFF. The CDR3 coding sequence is TGTGCCAGCAGATCGGGACAGGGGGCGAATCTGGTCGGGGAGCTGTTTTTT.

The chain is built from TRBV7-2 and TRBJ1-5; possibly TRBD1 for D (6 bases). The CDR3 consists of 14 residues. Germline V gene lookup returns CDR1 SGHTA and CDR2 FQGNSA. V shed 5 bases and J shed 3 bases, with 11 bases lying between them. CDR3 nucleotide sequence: TGTGCCAGCAGCCCCGGACAGCCCAATCAGCCCCAGCATTTT. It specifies CASSPGQPNQPQHF.

In nucleotides, the CDR3 is TGTGCCACCAGCAGAGACCGGGGGGCACAAGCTTTCTTT. It codes for CATSRDRGAQAFF. The genes are TRBV15 and TRBJ1-1; D might be TRBD1 (6 bases). The V end was cut by 0 bases, the J end by 9 bases, with 11 bases between. The CDR3 sequence is 13 residues long. Germline V gives CDR1 LNHNV, CDR2 YYDKDF (reference sequence).

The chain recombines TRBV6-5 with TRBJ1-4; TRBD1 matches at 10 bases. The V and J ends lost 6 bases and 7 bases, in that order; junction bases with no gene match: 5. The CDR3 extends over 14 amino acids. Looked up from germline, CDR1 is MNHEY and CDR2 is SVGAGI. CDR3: CASRQDRGPEKLFF. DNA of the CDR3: TGTGCCAGCAGACAAGACAGGGGGCCTGAAAAACTGTTTTTT.

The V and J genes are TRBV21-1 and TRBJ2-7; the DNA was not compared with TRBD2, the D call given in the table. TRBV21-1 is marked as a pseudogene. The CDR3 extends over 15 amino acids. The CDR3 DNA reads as TGTGCCAGCAGCAGCCAGCGGGGGCCTGCCTACGAGCAGTACTTC. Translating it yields CASSSQRGPAYEQYF.

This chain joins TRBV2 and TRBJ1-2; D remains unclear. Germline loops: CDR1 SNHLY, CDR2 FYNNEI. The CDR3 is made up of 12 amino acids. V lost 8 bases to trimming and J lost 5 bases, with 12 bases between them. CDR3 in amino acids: CASDPTGYGYTF. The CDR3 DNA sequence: TGTGCCAGCGATCCCACGGGGTATGGCTACACCTTC.

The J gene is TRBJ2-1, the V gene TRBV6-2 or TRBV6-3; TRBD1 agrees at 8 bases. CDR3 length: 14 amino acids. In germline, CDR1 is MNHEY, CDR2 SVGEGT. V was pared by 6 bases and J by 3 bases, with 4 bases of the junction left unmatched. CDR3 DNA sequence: TGTGCCAGCAGCCCCGGGACAGGCTACAATGAGCAGTTCTTC. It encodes CASSPGTGYNEQFF.

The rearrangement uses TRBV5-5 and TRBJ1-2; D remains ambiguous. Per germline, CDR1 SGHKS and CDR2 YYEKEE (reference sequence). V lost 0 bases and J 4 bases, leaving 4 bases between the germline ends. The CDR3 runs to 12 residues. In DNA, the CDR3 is TGTGCCAGCAGCTTGGACAGCTATGGCTACACCTTC. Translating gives CASSLDSYGYTF.

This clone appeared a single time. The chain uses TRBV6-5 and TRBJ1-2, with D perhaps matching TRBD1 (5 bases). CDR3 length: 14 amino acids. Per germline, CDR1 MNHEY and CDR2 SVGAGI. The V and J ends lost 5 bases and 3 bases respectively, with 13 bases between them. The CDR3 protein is CASSRGGDHYGYTF. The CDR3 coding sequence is TGTGCCAGCAGTCGGGGGGGGGACCACTATGGCTACACCTTC.

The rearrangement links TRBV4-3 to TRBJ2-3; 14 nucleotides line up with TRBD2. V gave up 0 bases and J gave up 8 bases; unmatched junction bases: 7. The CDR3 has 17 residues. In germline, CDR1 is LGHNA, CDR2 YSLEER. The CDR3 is CASSQEGLAGAGGTQYF. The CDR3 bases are TGCGCCAGCAGCCAAGAGGGACTAGCGGGGGCGGGGGGTACGCAGTATTTT.

The CDR3 nucleotides read TGTGCCAGCAGTGATGCAGGGCGAGGCTCTGGAAACACCATATATTTT. This translates into CASSDAGRGSGNTIYF. V gene TRBV2 combines with J gene TRBJ1-3; weak D call: TRBD1 (5 bases). V was clipped by 3 bases and J by 0 bases, with 12 bases between them. Germline assignment: CDR1 SNHLY and CDR2 FYNNEI. The CDR3 is made up of 16 amino acids.

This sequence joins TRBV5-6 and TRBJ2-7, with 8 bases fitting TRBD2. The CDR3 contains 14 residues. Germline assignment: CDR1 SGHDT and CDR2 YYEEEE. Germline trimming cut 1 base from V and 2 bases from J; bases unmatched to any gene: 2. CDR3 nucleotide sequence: TGTGCCAGCAGCTTGCCAGCGGGGGCCTACGAGCAGTACTTC. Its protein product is CASSLPAGAYEQYF.

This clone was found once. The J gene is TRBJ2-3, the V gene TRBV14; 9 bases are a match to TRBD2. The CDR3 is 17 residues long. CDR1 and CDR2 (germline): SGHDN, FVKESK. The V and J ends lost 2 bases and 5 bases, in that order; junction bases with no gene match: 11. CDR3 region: CASSQWNGGGAVDTQYF. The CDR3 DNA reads TGTGCCAGCAGCCAATGGAATGGCGGGGGGGCCGTAGATACGCAGTATTTT. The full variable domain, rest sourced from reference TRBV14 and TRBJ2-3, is EAGVTQFPSHSVIEKGQTVTLRCDPISGHDNLYWYRRVMGKEIKFLLHFVKESKQDESGMPNNRFLAERTGGTYSTLKVQPAELEDSGVYFCASSQWNGGGAVDTQYFGPGTRLTVL.

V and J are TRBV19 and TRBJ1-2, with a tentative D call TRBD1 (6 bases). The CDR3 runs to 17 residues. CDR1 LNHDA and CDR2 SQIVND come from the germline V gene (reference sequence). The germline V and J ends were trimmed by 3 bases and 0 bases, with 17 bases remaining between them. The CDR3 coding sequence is TGTGCCAGTAGTATCCGTTACCGGGACATATCTAACTATGGCTACACCTTC. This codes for CASSIRYRDISNYGYTF.

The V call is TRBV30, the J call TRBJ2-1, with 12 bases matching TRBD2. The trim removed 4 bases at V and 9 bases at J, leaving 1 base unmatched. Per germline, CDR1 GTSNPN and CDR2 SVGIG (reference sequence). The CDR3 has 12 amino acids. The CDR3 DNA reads TGTGCCTGGACGACTAGCGGGAGTGAGCAGTTCTTC. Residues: CAWTTSGSEQFF.

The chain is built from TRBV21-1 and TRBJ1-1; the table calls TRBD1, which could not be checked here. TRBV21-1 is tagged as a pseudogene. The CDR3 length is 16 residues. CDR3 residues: CASSPFFGTLSAEAFF. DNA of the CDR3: TGTGCCAGCAGCCCGTTTTTCGGGACACTAAGTGCTGAAGCTTTCTTT.

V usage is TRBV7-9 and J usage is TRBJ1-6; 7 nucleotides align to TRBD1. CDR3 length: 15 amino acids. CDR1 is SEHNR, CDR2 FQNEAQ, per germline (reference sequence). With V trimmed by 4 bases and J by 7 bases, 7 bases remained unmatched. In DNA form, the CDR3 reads TGTGCCAGCAGCTCAGGGAAGGGGGCGAATTCACCCCTCCACTTT. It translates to CASSSGKGANSPLHF.

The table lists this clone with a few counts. CDR3 sequence (DNA): TGTGCCAGCAGCTTACTGCGGGTTGGCCCCCTCCACTTT. Protein product: CASSLLRVGPLHF. The rearrangement links TRBV7-2 to TRBJ1-6; D is undetermined. The length of the CDR3 is 13 residues. V gave up 2 bases and J gave up 13 bases, with 12 bases separating them. CDR1 and CDR2 from the germline V gene are SGHTA and FQGNSA. Variable domain in full (rest from reference TRBV7-2 and TRBJ1-6): GAGVSQSPSNKVTEKGKDVELRCDPISGHTALYWYRQSLGQGLEFLIYFQGNSAPDKSGLPSDRFSAERTGGSVSTLTIQRTQQEDSAVYLCASSLLRVGPLHFGNGTRLTVT.

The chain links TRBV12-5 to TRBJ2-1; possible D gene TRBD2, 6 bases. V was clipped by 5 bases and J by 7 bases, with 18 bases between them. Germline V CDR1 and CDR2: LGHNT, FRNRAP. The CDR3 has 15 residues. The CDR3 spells CASGNPVEGKNEQFF. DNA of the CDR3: TGTGCTAGTGGTAACCCAGTGGAGGGAAAGAATGAGCAGTTCTTC. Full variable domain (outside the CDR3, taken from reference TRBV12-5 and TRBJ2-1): DARVTQTPRHKVTEMGQEVTMRCQPILGHNTVFWYRQTMMQGLELLAYFRNRAPLDDSGMPKDRFSAEMPDATLATLKIQPSEPRDSAVYFCASGNPVEGKNEQFFGPGTRLTVL.

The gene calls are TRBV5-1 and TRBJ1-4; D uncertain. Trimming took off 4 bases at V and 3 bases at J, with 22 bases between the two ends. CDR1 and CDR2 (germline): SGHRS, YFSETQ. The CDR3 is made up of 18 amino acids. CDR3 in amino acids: CASSPQWRIWAPNEKLFF. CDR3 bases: TGCGCCAGCAGCCCCCAATGGAGGATCTGGGCTCCTAATGAAAAACTGTTTTTT. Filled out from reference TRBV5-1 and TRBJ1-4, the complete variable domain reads KAGVTQTPRYLIKTRGQQVTLSCSPISGHRSVSWYQQTPGQGLQFLFEYFSETQRNKGNFPGRFSGRQFSNSRSEMNVSTLELGDSALYLCASSPQWRIWAPNEKLFFGSGTQLSVL.

CDR3 in DNA: TGTGCCAGCAGTGTGTCCCCATCCGGAAACACCATATATTTT. Protein: CASSVSPSGNTIYF. V usage is TRBV2 and J usage is TRBJ1-3; D call uncertain. The V end lost 4 bases, the J end lost 4 bases, and 11 bases lay between the germline ends. This CDR3 spans 14 amino acids. The germline CDR1 and CDR2 sequences are SNHLY and FYNNEI.

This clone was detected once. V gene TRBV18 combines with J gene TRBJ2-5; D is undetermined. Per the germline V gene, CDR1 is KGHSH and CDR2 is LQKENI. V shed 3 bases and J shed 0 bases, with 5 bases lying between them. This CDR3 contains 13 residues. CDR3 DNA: TGTGCCAGCTCACCCTTGTACCAAGAGACCCAGTACTTC. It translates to CASSPLYQETQYF.